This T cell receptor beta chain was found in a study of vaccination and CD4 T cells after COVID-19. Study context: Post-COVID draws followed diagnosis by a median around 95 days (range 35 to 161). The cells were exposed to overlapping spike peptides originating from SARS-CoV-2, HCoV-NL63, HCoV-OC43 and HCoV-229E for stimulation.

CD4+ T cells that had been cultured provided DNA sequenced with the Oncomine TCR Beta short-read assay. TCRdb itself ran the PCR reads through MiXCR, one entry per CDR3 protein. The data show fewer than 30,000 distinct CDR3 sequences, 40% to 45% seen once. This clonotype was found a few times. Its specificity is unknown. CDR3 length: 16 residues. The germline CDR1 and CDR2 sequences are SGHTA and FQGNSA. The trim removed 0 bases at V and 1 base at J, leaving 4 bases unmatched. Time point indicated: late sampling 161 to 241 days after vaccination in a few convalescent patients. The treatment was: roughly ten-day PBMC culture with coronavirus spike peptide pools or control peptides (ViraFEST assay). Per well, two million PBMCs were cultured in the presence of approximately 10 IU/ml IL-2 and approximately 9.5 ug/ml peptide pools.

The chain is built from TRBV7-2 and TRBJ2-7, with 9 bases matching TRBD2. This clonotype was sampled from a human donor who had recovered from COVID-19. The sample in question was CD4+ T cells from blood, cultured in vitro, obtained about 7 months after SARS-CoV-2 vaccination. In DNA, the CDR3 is TGTGCCAGCAGCTTAGCGTCTACTAGCGGGTCCTACGAGCAGTACTTC. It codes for CASSLASTSGSYEQYF.